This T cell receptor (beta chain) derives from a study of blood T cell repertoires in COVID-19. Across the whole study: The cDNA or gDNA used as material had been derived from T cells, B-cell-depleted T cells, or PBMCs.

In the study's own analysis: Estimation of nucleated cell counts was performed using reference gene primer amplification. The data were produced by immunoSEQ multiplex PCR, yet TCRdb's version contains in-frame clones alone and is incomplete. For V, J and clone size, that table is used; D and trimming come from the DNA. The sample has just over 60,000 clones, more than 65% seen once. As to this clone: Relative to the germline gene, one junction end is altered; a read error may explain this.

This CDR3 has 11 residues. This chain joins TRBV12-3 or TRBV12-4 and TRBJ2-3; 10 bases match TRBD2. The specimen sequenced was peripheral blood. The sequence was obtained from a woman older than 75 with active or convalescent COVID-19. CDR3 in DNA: TGCGATAGCGGGGGGTTCGGTACGCAGTATTTT. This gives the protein CDSGGFGTQYF.